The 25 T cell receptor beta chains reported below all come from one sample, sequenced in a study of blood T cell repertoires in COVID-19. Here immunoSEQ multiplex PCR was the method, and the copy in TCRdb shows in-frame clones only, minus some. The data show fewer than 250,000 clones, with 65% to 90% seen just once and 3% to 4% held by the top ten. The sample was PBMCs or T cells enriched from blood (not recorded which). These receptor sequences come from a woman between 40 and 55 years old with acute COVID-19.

The CDR3 DNA reads TGTGCCATCAGTGAGTCGAGGGGACTAGTTAGCACAGATACGCAGTATTTT. Protein sequence: CAISESRGLVSTDTQYF. V usage is TRBV10-3 and J usage is TRBJ2-3; 8 bases align to TRBD2. The CDR3 is made up of 17 amino acids. With 0 bases clipped from V and 0 bases from J, the junction kept 5 bases outside the gene matches. Germline CDR1 ENHRY, CDR2 SYGVKD.

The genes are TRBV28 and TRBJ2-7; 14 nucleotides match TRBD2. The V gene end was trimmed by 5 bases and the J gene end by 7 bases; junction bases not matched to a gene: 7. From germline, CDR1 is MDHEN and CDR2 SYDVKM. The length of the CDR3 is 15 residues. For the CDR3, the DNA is TGTGCCAGCAGTCCAAGGACTAGCGGGAGGAGGGAGCAGTACTTC. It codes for CASSPRTSGRREQYF. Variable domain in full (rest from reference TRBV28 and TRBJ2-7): DVKVTQSSRYLVKRTGEKVFLECVQDMDHENMFWYRQDPGLGLRLIYFSYDVKMKEKGDIPEGYSVSREKKERFSLILESASTNQTSMYLCASSPRTSGRREQYFGPGTRLTVT.

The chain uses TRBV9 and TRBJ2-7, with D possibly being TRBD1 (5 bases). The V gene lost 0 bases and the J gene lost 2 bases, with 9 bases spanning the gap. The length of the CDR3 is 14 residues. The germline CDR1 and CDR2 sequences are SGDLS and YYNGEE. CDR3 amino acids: CASSVDQGPYEQYF. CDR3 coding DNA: TGTGCCAGCAGCGTAGATCAGGGCCCCTACGAGCAGTACTTC.

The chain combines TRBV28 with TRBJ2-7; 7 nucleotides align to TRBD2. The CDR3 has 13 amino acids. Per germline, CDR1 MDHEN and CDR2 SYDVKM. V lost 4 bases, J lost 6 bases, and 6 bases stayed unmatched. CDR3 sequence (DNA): TGTGCCAGCAGTTGGGCTAGCGGAATCGAGCAGTACTTC. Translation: CASSWASGIEQYF.

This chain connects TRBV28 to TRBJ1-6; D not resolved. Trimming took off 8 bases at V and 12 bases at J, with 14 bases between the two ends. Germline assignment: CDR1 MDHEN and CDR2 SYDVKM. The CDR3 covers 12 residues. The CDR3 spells CASSSGPEPLHF. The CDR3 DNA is TGTGCCAGCTCCTCTGGCCCCGAACCCCTCCACTTT.

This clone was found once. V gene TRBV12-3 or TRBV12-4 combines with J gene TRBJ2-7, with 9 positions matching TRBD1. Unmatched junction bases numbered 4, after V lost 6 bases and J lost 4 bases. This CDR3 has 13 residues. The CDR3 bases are TGTGCCAGCAGACAGGGGGCGAGATACGAGCAGTACTTC. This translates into CASRQGARYEQYF.

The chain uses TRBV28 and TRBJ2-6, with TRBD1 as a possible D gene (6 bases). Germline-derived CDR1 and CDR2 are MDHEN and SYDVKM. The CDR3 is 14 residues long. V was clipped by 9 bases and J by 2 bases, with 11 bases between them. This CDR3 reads CASNRVTGANVLTF. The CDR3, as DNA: TGTGCCAGTAACAGGGTCACTGGGGCCAACGTCCTGACTTTC.

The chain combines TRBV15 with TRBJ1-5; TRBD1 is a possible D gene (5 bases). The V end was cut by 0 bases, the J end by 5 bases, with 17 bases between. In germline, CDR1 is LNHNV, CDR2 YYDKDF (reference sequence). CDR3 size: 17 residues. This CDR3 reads CATSRDLGQSVYQPQHF. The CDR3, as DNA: TGTGCCACCAGCAGAGACCTGGGGCAGTCGGTCTATCAGCCCCAGCATTTT.

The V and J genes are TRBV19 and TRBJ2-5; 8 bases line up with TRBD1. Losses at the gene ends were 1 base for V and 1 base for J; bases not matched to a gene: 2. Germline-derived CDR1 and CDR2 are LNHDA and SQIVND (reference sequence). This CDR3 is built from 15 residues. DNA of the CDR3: TGTGCCAGTAGTATAGGGGACAGGAGCCAAGAGACCCAGTACTTC. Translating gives CASSIGDRSQETQYF.

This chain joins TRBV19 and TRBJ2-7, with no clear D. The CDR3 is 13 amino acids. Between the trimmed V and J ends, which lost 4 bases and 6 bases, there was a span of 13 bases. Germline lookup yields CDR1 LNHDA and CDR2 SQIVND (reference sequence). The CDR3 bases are TGTGCCAGTAGTAGCCTCCGAGGTACCGAGCAGTACTTC. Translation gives CASSSLRGTEQYF.

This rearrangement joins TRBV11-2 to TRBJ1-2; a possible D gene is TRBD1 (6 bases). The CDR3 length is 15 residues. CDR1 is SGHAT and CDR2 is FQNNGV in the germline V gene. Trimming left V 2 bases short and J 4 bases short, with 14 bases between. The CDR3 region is CASSLKPGDGYGYTF. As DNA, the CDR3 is TGTGCCAGCAGCTTAAAACCAGGGGACGGCTATGGCTACACCTTC.

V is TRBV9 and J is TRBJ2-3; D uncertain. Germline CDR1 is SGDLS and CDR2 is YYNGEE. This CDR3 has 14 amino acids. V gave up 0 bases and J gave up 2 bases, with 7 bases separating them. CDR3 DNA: TGTGCCAGCAGCGTAGATCCCCTCACAGATACGCAGTATTTT. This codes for CASSVDPLTDTQYF.

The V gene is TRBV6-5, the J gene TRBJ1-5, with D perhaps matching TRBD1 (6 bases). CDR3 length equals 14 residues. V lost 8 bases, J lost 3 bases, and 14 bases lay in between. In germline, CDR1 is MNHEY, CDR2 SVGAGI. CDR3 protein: CASRLDRLNQPQHF. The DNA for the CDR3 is TGTGCCAGCCGGCTGGACAGACTCAATCAGCCCCAGCATTTT.

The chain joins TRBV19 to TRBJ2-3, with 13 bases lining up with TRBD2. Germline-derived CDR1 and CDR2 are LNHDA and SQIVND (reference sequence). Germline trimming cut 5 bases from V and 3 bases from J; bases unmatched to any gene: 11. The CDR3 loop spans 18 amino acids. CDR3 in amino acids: CASSLRTSGRGGTDTQYF. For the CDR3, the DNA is TGTGCCAGTAGTCTAAGGACTAGCGGGAGAGGGGGGACAGATACGCAGTATTTT.

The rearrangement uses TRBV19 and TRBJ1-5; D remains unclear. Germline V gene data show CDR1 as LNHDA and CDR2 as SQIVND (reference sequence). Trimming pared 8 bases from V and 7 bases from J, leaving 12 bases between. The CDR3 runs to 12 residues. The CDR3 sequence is CASGWERQPQHF. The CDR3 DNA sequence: TGTGCCAGTGGATGGGAGAGGCAGCCCCAGCATTTT.

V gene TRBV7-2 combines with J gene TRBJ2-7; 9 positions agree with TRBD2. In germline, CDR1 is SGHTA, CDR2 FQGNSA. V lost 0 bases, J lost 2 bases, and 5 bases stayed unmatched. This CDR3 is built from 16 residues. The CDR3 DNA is TGTGCCAGCAGCTTAGCGGGGGCGGGAGGGGCCTACGAGCAGTACTTC. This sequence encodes CASSLAGAGGAYEQYF.

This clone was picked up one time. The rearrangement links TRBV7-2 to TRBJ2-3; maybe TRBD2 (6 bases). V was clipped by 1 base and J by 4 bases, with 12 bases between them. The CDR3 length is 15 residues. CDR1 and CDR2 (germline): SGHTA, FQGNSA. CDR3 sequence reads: CASSLEMREADTQYF. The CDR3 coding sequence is TGTGCCAGCAGCTTAGAGATGAGGGAGGCAGATACGCAGTATTTT.

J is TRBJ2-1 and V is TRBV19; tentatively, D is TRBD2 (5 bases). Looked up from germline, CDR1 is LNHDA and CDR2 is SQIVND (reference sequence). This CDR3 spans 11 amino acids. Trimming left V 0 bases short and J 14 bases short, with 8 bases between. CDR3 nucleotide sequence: TGTGCCAGTAGTATAGAGACGGGGAAGTTCTTC. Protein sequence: CASSIETGKFF.

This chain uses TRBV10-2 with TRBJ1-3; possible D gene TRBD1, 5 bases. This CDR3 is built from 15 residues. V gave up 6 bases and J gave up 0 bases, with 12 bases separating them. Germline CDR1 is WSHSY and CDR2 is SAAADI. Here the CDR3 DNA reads TGCGCCAGCAGACAGACAGCCATCTCTGGAAACACCATATATTTT. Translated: CASRQTAISGNTIYF.

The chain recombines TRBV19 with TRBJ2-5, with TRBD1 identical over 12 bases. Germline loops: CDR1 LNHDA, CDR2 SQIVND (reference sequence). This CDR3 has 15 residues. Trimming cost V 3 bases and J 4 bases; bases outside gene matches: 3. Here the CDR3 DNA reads TGTGCCAGTAGTATCTGGGACAGGGGGCGAGAGACCCAGTACTTC. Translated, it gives CASSIWDRGRETQYF.

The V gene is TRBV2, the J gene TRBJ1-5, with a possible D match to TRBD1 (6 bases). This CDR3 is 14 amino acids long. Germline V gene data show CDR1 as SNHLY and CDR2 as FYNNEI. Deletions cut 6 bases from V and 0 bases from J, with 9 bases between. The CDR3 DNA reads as TGTGCCAGCAGCGGACAGACTAGCAATCAGCCCCAGCATTTT. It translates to CASSGQTSNQPQHF.

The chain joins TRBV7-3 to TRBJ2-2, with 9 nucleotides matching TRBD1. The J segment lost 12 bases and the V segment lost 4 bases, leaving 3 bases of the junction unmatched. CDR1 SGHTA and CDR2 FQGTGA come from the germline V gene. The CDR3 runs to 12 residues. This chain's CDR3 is CASSSGTGKLFF. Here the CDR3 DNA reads TGTGCCAGCAGCTCGGGGACAGGGAAGCTGTTTTTT.

In nucleotides, the CDR3 is TGTGCCAGCAGCCTCGGGACTAGCGGAAAAGAGACCCAGTACTTC. It yields the protein CASSLGTSGKETQYF. The chain couples TRBV11-3 to TRBJ2-5; 11 positions agree with TRBD2. V shed 5 bases and J 3 bases; nucleotides not matched to a gene: 5. The CDR3 contains 15 residues. The V gene's germline CDR1 is SGHNT and CDR2 YENEEA.

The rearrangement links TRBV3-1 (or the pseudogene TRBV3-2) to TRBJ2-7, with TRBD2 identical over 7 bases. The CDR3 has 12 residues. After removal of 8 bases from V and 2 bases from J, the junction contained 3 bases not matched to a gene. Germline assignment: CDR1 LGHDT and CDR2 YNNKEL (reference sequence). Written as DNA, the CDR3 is TGTGCCAGCGGGGAGGGCCCCTACGAGCAGTACTTC. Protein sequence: CASGEGPYEQYF.

The DNA of the CDR3 is TGTGCCAGCAGCCGCGGACAGGGGAACACTGAAGCTTTCTTT. Translating gives CASSRGQGNTEAFF. The genes are TRBV11-3 and TRBJ1-1; 8 nucleotides line up with TRBD1. The CDR3 loop spans 14 amino acids. CDR1 SGHNT and CDR2 YENEEA come from the germline V gene. The J segment lost 1 base and the V segment lost 5 bases, leaving 3 bases of the junction unmatched.